What follows are 25 T cell receptor beta chains derived from one specimen sequenced in a study of cytomegalovirus exposure and HLA in healthy donors. PCR involved 60 Vbeta and 13 Jbeta primers. Repertoires were generated with immunoSEQ multiplex PCR, while TCRdb's copy carries only in-frame clones and drops some. The sample shows approximately 110,000 clones, and about 2.3% sits with its ten largest clones. The specimen sequenced was PBMCs. These receptors were taken from a man aged 40-55 years in good health and CMV-seronegative.

The gene calls are TRBV7-2 and TRBJ2-5, with 10 bases matching TRBD2. The J call may be wrong; the DNA end is better matched by TRBJ2-7. CDR3 length: 14 amino acids. The germline CDR1 and CDR2 sequences are SGHTA and FQGNSA. CDR3 nucleotide sequence: TGTGCCAGCAGCCGCGGACTAGCGGAGTACGAGCAGTACTTC. This codes for CASSRGLAEYEQYF.

This rearrangement joins TRBV6-5 to TRBJ1-1; no clear D gene. Germline lookup yields CDR1 MNHEY and CDR2 SVGAGI. The length of the CDR3 is 15 residues. Trimming shortened V by 7 bases and J by 6 bases, and 21 bases separated the two germline ends. In nucleotides, the CDR3 is TGTGCCAGCACACTTTTGGCAGACTCGGCATCTGAAGCTTTCTTT. Translation: CASTLLADSASEAFF.

The CDR3: CASGNRATDTQYF. The CDR3 DNA is TGTGCCAGCGGAAACAGGGCAACAGATACGCAGTATTTT. The chain carries TRBV27 and TRBJ2-3, with a weak D call TRBD1 (6 bases). CDR3 length: 13 amino acids. Germline-derived CDR1 and CDR2 are MNHEY and SMNVEV (reference sequence). Between the trimmed V and J ends, which lost 8 bases and 3 bases, there was a span of 12 bases.

The chain links TRBV30 to TRBJ2-5, with a weak D call TRBD1 (6 bases). Trimming took 3 bases from V and 4 from J, leaving 15 bases between them. Germline V lookup: CDR1 GTSNPN, CDR2 SVGIG (reference sequence). The CDR3 has 14 amino acids. The CDR3 sequence is CAWRSRGWGETQYF. CDR3 DNA: TGTGCCTGGAGAAGCAGGGGATGGGGAGAGACCCAGTACTTC.

The rearrangement uses TRBV10-3 and TRBJ2-5, with D perhaps matching TRBD1 (5 bases). Germline V gene data show CDR1 as ENHRY and CDR2 as SYGVKD. Trimming pared 11 bases from V and 2 bases from J, leaving 12 bases between. CDR3 length: 12 amino acids. CDR3 residues: CAAKGVQETQYF. DNA of the CDR3: TGTGCCGCAAAAGGGGTACAAGAGACCCAGTACTTC.

The rearrangement links TRBV5-1 to TRBJ2-3; D call uncertain. Germline V gene data show CDR1 as SGHRS and CDR2 as YFSETQ. The CDR3 length is 16 residues. V lost 0 bases and J lost 4, with 15 bases in between. As DNA, the CDR3 is TGCGCCAGCAGCTTGGGAGGTAGCTCTGGCTCAGATACGCAGTATTTT. This sequence encodes CASSLGGSSGSDTQYF.

The gene calls are TRBV2 and TRBJ2-5, with 7 bases lining up with TRBD1. Germline CDR1 reads SNHLY; CDR2 reads FYNNEI. V shed 0 bases, J shed 5 bases, and the junction held 9 bases outside the gene matches. This CDR3 has 16 amino acids. This CDR3 reads CASSEALGQGVETQYF. Written as DNA, the CDR3 is TGTGCCAGCAGTGAAGCGCTTGGGCAGGGGGTCGAGACCCAGTACTTC.

The chain recombines TRBV6-5 with TRBJ2-1, with TRBD1 matching over 8 bases. The germline CDR1 and CDR2 sequences are MNHEY and SVGAGI. Trimming took 5 bases from V and 9 from J; bases not matched to a gene: 9. This CDR3 has 14 residues. CDR3 protein: CASSAGQVTGEQFF. The CDR3, as DNA: TGTGCCAGCAGTGCGGGACAGGTCACAGGTGAGCAGTTCTTC.

V and J are TRBV18 and TRBJ2-3; D possibly corresponds to TRBD2 (6 bases). CDR1 KGHSH and CDR2 LQKENI come from the germline V gene. Trimming removed 3 bases from V and 0 bases from J, with 13 bases in between. This CDR3 is 16 amino acids long. CDR3 nucleotides: TGTGCCAGCTCACCTCGCGGGGCGCGGAGCACAGATACGCAGTATTTT. Translated, it gives CASSPRGARSTDTQYF.

The chain links TRBV25-1 to TRBJ2-7; TRBD1 is a possible D gene (6 bases). The CDR3 is 16 amino acids. V shed 4 bases and J shed 6 bases, with 22 bases lying between them. Germline V gives CDR1 MGHDK, CDR2 SYGVNS. In DNA form, the CDR3 reads TGTGCCAGCAGTGGCAAGGACAGAACAGGGCTAGCCGAGCAGTACTTC. This sequence encodes CASSGKDRTGLAEQYF.

This chain uses TRBV6-4 with TRBJ2-5; 9 bases fit TRBD1. CDR1 and CDR2 (germline): MRHNA, SNTAGT. V shed 0 bases, J shed 5 bases, and the junction held 13 bases outside the gene matches. The CDR3 totals 18 residues. The CDR3 loop is CASSDSETGGTYGETQYF. The CDR3 DNA reads as TGTGCCAGCAGTGACTCCGAGACAGGGGGAACATACGGCGAGACCCAGTACTTC.

This chain links TRBV5-4 with TRBJ1-2; D is unclear. The CDR3 has 13 residues. Deletions cut 4 bases from V and 4 bases from J, with 11 bases between. Germline CDR1 SGHNT, CDR2 YYREEE (reference sequence). The CDR3 DNA reads as TGTGCCAGCAGCCTTCGGGGAGTCTATGGCTACACCTTC. Amino acid sequence: CASSLRGVYGYTF.

The gene calls are TRBV5-4 and TRBJ2-7, with D tentatively TRBD2 (6 bases). Germline CDR1 and CDR2: SGHNT and YYREEE (reference sequence). The CDR3 is 13 amino acids. The ends were cut back, 3 bases at V and 0 bases at J, with 7 bases in the middle. For the CDR3, the DNA is TGTGCCAGCAGCTGGAGGGGCTCCTACGAGCAGTACTTC. Translation gives CASSWRGSYEQYF.

The chain joins TRBV7-2 to TRBJ2-6, with 7 bases that match TRBD1. Germline trimming cut 3 bases from V and 2 bases from J; bases unmatched to any gene: 4. CDR3 length equals 16 residues. CDR1 and CDR2 (germline): SGHTA, FQGNSA. CDR3 coding DNA: TGTGCCAGCAGCTTTACAGGGGTACCTGGGGCCAACGTCCTGACTTTC. The encoded protein is CASSFTGVPGANVLTF.

This sequence joins TRBV7-8 and TRBJ2-7; 9 nucleotides match TRBD1. Losses at the gene ends were 6 bases for V and 5 bases for J; bases not matched to a gene: 11. This CDR3 is 15 amino acids long. CDR1 is SGHVS, CDR2 FQNEAQ, per germline. CDR3 in DNA: TGTGCCAGCAGTCTGGACAGGGGAATTTACCACGAGCAGTACTTC. Protein: CASSLDRGIYHEQYF.

V usage is TRBV7-9 and J usage is TRBJ2-2, with 7 bases identical to TRBD2. Losses at the gene ends were 10 bases for V and 3 bases for J; bases not matched to a gene: 8. Germline V gene sequence: CDR1 SEHNR, CDR2 FQNEAQ (reference sequence). The CDR3 extends over 14 amino acids. Written as DNA, the CDR3 is TGTGCCATGGAACCGGGAGGTCACACCGGGGAGCTGTTTTTT. Translated: CAMEPGGHTGELFF.

The chain employs TRBV9 and TRBJ2-3; D is possibly TRBD2 (5 bases). Germline V gene sequence: CDR1 SGDLS, CDR2 YYNGEE. V lost 4 bases, J lost 0 bases, and 9 bases lay in between. This CDR3 comprises 14 residues. This CDR3 is CASSPRTSTDTQYF. In DNA, the CDR3 is TGTGCCAGCAGCCCTCGGACTAGCACAGATACGCAGTATTTT.

The chain combines TRBV7-6 with TRBJ2-3, with a possible D match to TRBD1 (5 bases). The ends were cut back, 3 bases at V and 4 bases at J, with 8 bases in the middle. CDR3 length equals 13 residues. Germline assignment: CDR1 SGHVS and CDR2 FNYEAQ. CDR3 amino acids: CASSFRRADTQYF. CDR3 sequence (DNA): TGTGCCAGCAGCTTCCGCAGGGCAGATACGCAGTATTTT.

Comment on this clone: Germline is not matched at one junction end, which may reflect a read error. This chain joins TRBV9 and TRBJ2-4, with a tentative D call TRBD2 (6 bases). The CDR3 sequence is 14 residues long. CDR1 is SGDLS, CDR2 YYNGEE, per germline. The CDR3 nucleotides read TGTGTCAGCAGCATATCGACTAGTTTAGACATTCAGTACTTC. Translation: CVSSISTSLDIQYF.

The chain couples TRBV29-1 to TRBJ1-1; weak D call: TRBD1 (5 bases). The germline CDR1 and CDR2 sequences are SQVTM and ANQGSEA. Trimming took off 3 bases at V and 0 bases at J, with 8 bases between the two ends. The CDR3 is 13 amino acids. The CDR3: CSVDQGMNTEAFF. In DNA form, the CDR3 reads TGCAGCGTTGACCAGGGAATGAACACTGAAGCTTTCTTT.

This chain links TRBV2 with TRBJ1-2; D possibly corresponds to TRBD1 (6 bases). The CDR3 loop spans 15 amino acids. Germline CDR1 reads SNHLY; CDR2 reads FYNNEI. V was clipped by 6 bases and J by 6 bases, with 20 bases between them. The CDR3 protein is CASSARGPDLHGYTF. The CDR3 DNA follows: TGTGCCAGCAGCGCCAGGGGTCCCGATCTGCATGGCTACACCTTC. Combining the CDR3 with reference TRBV2 and TRBJ1-2 gives the whole variable domain EPEVTQTPSHQVTQMGQEVILRCVPISNHLYFYWYRQILGQKVEFLVSFYNNEISEKSEIFDDQFSVERPDGSNFTLKIRSTKLEDSAMYFCASSARGPDLHGYTFGSGTRLTVV.

V is TRBV5-1 and J is TRBJ1-2; the D is unclear. V was shortened by 4 bases and J by 6 bases, with 22 bases between the two germline ends. The CDR3 has 16 amino acids. Germline CDR1 is SGHRS and CDR2 is YFSETQ. CDR3 loop: CASSPAAGNKWDGYTF. CDR3 DNA sequence: TGCGCCAGCAGCCCCGCGGCCGGTAATAAATGGGATGGCTACACCTTC. Full variable domain (rest looked up from reference TRBV5-1 and TRBJ1-2): KAGVTQTPRYLIKTRGQQVTLSCSPISGHRSVSWYQQTPGQGLQFLFEYFSETQRNKGNFPGRFSGRQFSNSRSEMNVSTLELGDSALYLCASSPAAGNKWDGYTFGSGTRLTVV.

The CDR3: CAIRFGGGYEQYF. CDR3 sequence (DNA): TGTGCCATCAGGTTTGGAGGAGGCTACGAGCAGTACTTC. V is TRBV10-3 and J is TRBJ2-7; D may be TRBD2 (5 bases). Germline V CDR1 and CDR2: ENHRY, SYGVKD. With 6 bases removed from V and 3 bases from J, the gap between germline ends came to 12 bases. The CDR3 is 13 residues long.

V and J are TRBV27 and TRBJ2-7; tentatively, D is TRBD2 (6 bases). In germline, CDR1 is MNHEY, CDR2 SMNVEV (reference sequence). V shed 10 bases and J shed 3 bases, with 19 bases lying between them. This CDR3 has 14 residues. The CDR3 here is CATGRISGSYEQYF. CDR3 nucleotide sequence: TGTGCCACCGGACGGATTAGCGGTAGCTACGAGCAGTACTTC.

The chain couples TRBV7-9 to TRBJ2-3; D is uncertain. In germline, CDR1 is SEHNR, CDR2 FQNEAQ (reference sequence). The CDR3 sequence is 16 residues long. Trimming left V 3 bases short and J 1 base short, with 14 bases between. The CDR3 sequence: CASSFLYAQGTDTQYF. Written as DNA, the CDR3 is TGTGCCAGCAGCTTCTTGTACGCGCAGGGCACAGATACGCAGTATTTT.